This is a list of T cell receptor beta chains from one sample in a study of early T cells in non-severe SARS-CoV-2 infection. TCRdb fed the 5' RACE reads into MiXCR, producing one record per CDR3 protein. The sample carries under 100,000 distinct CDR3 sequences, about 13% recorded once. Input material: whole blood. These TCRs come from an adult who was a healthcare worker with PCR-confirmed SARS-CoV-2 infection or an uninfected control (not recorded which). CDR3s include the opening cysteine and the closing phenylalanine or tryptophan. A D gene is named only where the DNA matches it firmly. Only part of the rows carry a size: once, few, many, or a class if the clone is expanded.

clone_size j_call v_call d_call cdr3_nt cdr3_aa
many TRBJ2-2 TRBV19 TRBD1 TGTGCCAGTAGTATAGCCGACAGGGTCAACACCGGGGAGCTGTTTTTT CASSIADRVNTGELFF
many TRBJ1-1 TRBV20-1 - TGCAGTGCTAACCGGGCGAACACTGAAGCTTTCTTT CSANRANTEAFF
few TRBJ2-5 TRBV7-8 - TGTGCCAGCAGCTTAGATTCTCCTCTTAGTGCAGGACACACACAAGAGACCCAGTACTTC CASSLDSPLSAGHTQETQYF
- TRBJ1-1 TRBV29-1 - TGCAGCGCCGAGGAGGGTCGCACTGAAGCTTTCTTT CSAEEGRTEAFF
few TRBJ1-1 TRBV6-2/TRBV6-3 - TGTGCCAGCAAAACCCCCGGGGGGAGGAACACTGAAGCTTTCTTT CASKTPGGRNTEAFF
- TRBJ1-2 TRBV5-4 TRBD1 TGTGCCAGCAGGTCGGACAGGGTCTATGGCTACACCTTC CASRSDRVYGYTF
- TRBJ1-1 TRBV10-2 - TGCGCCAGCAGTGAGAAAGCAAGTGGAACTGAAGCTTTCTTT CASSEKASGTEAFF
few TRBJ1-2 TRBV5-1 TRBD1 TGCGCCAGCAGCCGAGGGGACAGGGGCTCTGATCCTGGCTACACCTTC CASSRGDRGSDPGYTF
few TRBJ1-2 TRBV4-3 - TGCGCCAGCAGCCAAGGGCTCGGGGACTATGGCTACACCTTC CASSQGLGDYGYTF
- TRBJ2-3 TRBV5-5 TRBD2 TGTGCCAGCAGCTTGACGGGACTAGCGGGTGTAGCAGATACGCAGTATTTT CASSLTGLAGVADTQYF
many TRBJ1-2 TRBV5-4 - TGTGCCAGCCGCTCTGGGAGAGGCGGCTACACCTTC CASRSGRGGYTF
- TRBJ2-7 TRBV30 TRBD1 TGTGCCTGGATCCCTCCTTACCGGGACAGGGCCTACGAGCAGTACTTC CAWIPPYRDRAYEQYF
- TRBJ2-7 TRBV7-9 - TGTGCCAGCAGCTTAGCTCAGGGCCCCTACGAGCAGTACTTC CASSLAQGPYEQYF
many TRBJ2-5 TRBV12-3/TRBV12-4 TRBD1 TGTGCCAGCAGCTTGGACAGGACCCTCCAAGAGACCCAGTACTTC CASSLDRTLQETQYF
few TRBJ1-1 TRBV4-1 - TGCGCCAGCAGCCAACCCACAGGGAGATACACTGAAGCTTTCTTT CASSQPTGRYTEAFF
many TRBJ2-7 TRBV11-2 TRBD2 TGTGCCAGCAGCCTTGCACGGGGGGAAACCTACGAGCAGTACTTC CASSLARGETYEQYF
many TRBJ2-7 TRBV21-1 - TGTGCCAGCAGTACCAAGACCGGCCTCAACTACGAGCAGTACTTC CASSTKTGLNYEQYF
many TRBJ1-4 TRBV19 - TGTGCCAGTAGTCCTAGAGTTCAGGGTGAAAAACTGTTTTTT CASSPRVQGEKLFF
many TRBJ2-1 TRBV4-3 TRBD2 TGCGCCAGCAGCCAAGTACCTAGCGGGGGCTCCTACAATGAGCAGTTCTTC CASSQVPSGGSYNEQFF
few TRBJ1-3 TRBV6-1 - TGTGCCAGCATCAAGGGGGGCTCTGGAAACACCATATATTTT CASIKGGSGNTIYF
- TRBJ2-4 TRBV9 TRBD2 TGTGCCAGCGGGAGGGGTAGCGTAGAAAACATTCAGTACTTC CASGRGSVENIQYF
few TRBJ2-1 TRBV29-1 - TGCAGCGCTCGGGAGAGGGATGAGCAGTTCTTC CSARERDEQFF
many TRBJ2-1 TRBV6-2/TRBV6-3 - TGTGCCAGCAGTAGCCGGGGAGACAATGAGCAGTTCTTC CASSSRGDNEQFF
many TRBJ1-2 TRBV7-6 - TGTGCCAGCAGCCCGTCGGGGCAGAACTATGGCTACACCTTC CASSPSGQNYGYTF